This is a list of T cell receptor beta chains from one sample in a study of control samples from healthy donors and cancer patients. Sequencing used immunoSEQ multiplex PCR; TCRdb keeps in-frame clones, though not all of them. The table shows about 190,000 clones, with around 93% occurring only once. Material for sequencing was blood. The receptors were gathered from a man aged 25-40 years in good health. Each CDR3 is given with its conserved first and last residue. Each record gives: clone size, V gene, J gene, D gene, CDR3 protein, CDR3 DNA. The D gene is left open where the match is weak. Clone size is shown for a subset of rows, as once, few, many or a class of expanded clone.

clone size: NA; V gene: TRBV5-1; J gene: TRBJ1-4; D gene: NA; CDR3 protein: CASSLEVRSYEKLFF; CDR3 DNA: TGCGCCAGCAGCTTGGAGGTCAGAAGTTATGAAAAACTGTTTTTT
clone size: NA; V gene: TRBV27; J gene: TRBJ1-3; D gene: NA; CDR3 protein: CASSTLGFSGNTIYF; CDR3 DNA: TGTGCCAGCAGTACTCTCGGGTTCTCTGGAAACACCATATATTTT
clone size: NA; V gene: TRBV7-9; J gene: TRBJ2-2; D gene: NA; CDR3 protein: CASSFRQSLTGELFF; CDR3 DNA: TGTGCCAGCAGCTTCAGGCAGTCTCTAACCGGGGAGCTGTTTTTT
clone size: NA; V gene: TRBV19; J gene: TRBJ2-7; D gene: TRBD1; CDR3 protein: CASSKNRGGSYEQYF; CDR3 DNA: TGTGCCAGTAGTAAGAACAGGGGTGGGTCCTACGAGCAGTACTTC
clone size: NA; V gene: TRBV10-2; J gene: TRBJ1-2; D gene: NA; CDR3 protein: CASSESGGPYGYTF; CDR3 DNA: TGCGCCAGCAGTGAGTCTGGGGGTCCCTATGGCTACACCTTC
clone size: NA; V gene: TRBV25-1; J gene: TRBJ2-7; D gene: NA; CDR3 protein: CASSPGPYYEQYF; CDR3 DNA: TGTGCCAGCAGTCCAGGACCTTACTACGAGCAGTACTTC
clone size: NA; V gene: TRBV6-5; J gene: TRBJ2-7; D gene: NA; CDR3 protein: CASSSSWPGNPYEQYF; CDR3 DNA: TGTGCCAGCAGTTCCTCCTGGCCAGGGAACCCCTACGAGCAGTACTTC
clone size: NA; V gene: TRBV9; J gene: TRBJ1-1; D gene: TRBD1; CDR3 protein: CASSGQGRNTEAFF; CDR3 DNA: TGTGCCAGCAGCGGACAGGGGCGGAACACTGAAGCTTTCTTT
clone size: NA; V gene: TRBV19; J gene: TRBJ2-1; D gene: TRBD2; CDR3 protein: CASSIGLAGDEQFF; CDR3 DNA: TGTGCCAGTAGTATTGGACTAGCGGGGGATGAGCAGTTCTTC
clone size: NA; V gene: TRBV9; J gene: TRBJ2-2; D gene: NA; CDR3 protein: CASSVGGHSLNTGELFF; CDR3 DNA: TGTGCCAGCAGCGTAGGTGGTCATTCCCTGAACACCGGGGAGCTGTTTTTT
clone size: NA; V gene: TRBV29-1; J gene: TRBJ2-2; D gene: NA; CDR3 protein: CSVRKNTGELFF; CDR3 DNA: TGCAGCGTAAGAAAGAACACCGGGGAGCTGTTTTTT
clone size: once; V gene: TRBV7-2; J gene: TRBJ1-3; D gene: NA; CDR3 protein: CASSFVGTASGNTIYF; CDR3 DNA: TGTGCCAGCAGCTTCGTCGGTACAGCCTCTGGAAACACCATATATTTT
clone size: NA; V gene: TRBV24-1; J gene: TRBJ1-6; D gene: NA; CDR3 protein: CATSDHGGAGVFNSPLHF; CDR3 DNA: TGTGCCACCAGTGACCATGGCGGGGCAGGGGTATTCAATTCACCCCTCCACTTT
clone size: NA; V gene: TRBV9; J gene: TRBJ2-7; D gene: TRBD1; CDR3 protein: CASTRQGYEQYF; CDR3 DNA: TGTGCCAGCACCCGACAGGGATACGAGCAGTACTTC
clone size: once; V gene: TRBV6-1; J gene: TRBJ2-1; D gene: NA; CDR3 protein: CASSEDSLNEQFF; CDR3 DNA: TGTGCCAGCAGTGAGGACTCCCTAAATGAGCAGTTCTTC
clone size: NA; V gene: TRBV6-1; J gene: TRBJ2-3; D gene: TRBD2; CDR3 protein: CASSEAPSGGGDTQYF; CDR3 DNA: TGTGCCAGCAGTGAAGCGCCTAGCGGGGGAGGGGATACGCAGTATTTT
clone size: NA; V gene: TRBV30; J gene: TRBJ1-5; D gene: NA; CDR3 protein: CAWSVRGLEQPQHF; CDR3 DNA: TGTGCCTGGAGTGTACGGGGTTTGGAGCAGCCCCAGCATTTT
clone size: NA; V gene: TRBV7-9; J gene: TRBJ2-1; D gene: TRBD1; CDR3 protein: CASSLRQGAHEQFF; CDR3 DNA: TGTGCCAGCAGCCTGAGACAGGGTGCACATGAGCAGTTCTTC
clone size: NA; V gene: TRBV19; J gene: TRBJ1-5; D gene: NA; CDR3 protein: CASSDGPGSNQPQHF; CDR3 DNA: TGTGCCAGTAGCGATGGCCCGGGCAGCAATCAGCCCCAGCATTTT
clone size: NA; V gene: TRBV30; J gene: TRBJ1-1; D gene: TRBD1; CDR3 protein: CAWRTQGGQDTEAFF; CDR3 DNA: TGTGCCTGGAGGACACAGGGGGGCCAGGACACTGAAGCTTTCTTT
clone size: few; V gene: TRBV6-5; J gene: TRBJ2-7; D gene: TRBD1; CDR3 protein: CASTPGTGLYEQYF; CDR3 DNA: TGTGCCAGCACACCCGGGACAGGCCTCTACGAGCAGTACTTC
clone size: few; V gene: TRBV6-5; J gene: TRBJ2-7; D gene: NA; CDR3 protein: CASRDGVGSYEQYF; CDR3 DNA: TGTGCCAGCAGGGACGGCGTGGGCAGCTACGAGCAGTACTTC
clone size: NA; V gene: TRBV30; J gene: TRBJ1-2; D gene: NA; CDR3 protein: CAWSVSLSINYGYTF; CDR3 DNA: TGTGCCTGGAGTGTTTCTCTTAGTATTAACTATGGCTACACCTTC
clone size: NA; V gene: TRBV18; J gene: TRBJ2-7; D gene: NA; CDR3 protein: CASSPPNGLEQYF; CDR3 DNA: TGTGCCAGCTCACCCCCCAATGGTTTAGAGCAGTACTTC
clone size: NA; V gene: TRBV3-1/TRBV3-2; J gene: TRBJ2-2; D gene: TRBD1; CDR3 protein: CASSQKNRGFGELFF; CDR3 DNA: TGTGCCAGCAGCCAAAAAAACAGGGGGTTCGGGGAGCTGTTTTTT
clone size: NA; V gene: TRBV10-1; J gene: TRBJ1-2; D gene: TRBD1; CDR3 protein: CASSAFQGDGYTF; CDR3 DNA: TGCGCCAGCAGTGCCTTCCAGGGGGATGGCTACACCTTC
clone size: NA; V gene: TRBV19; J gene: TRBJ2-2; D gene: NA; CDR3 protein: CATGGAVGELFF; CDR3 DNA: TGTGCAACAGGGGGGGCGGTCGGGGAGCTGTTTTTT
clone size: NA; V gene: TRBV30; J gene: TRBJ2-2; D gene: TRBD2; CDR3 protein: CAWSVRLAGGLDTGELFF; CDR3 DNA: TGTGCCTGGAGTGTACGGCTAGCGGGGGGGCTGGACACCGGGGAGCTGTTTTTT
clone size: NA; V gene: TRBV6-5; J gene: TRBJ1-2; D gene: TRBD1; CDR3 protein: CASRTGTDSDTF; CDR3 DNA: TGTGCCAGCAGAACCGGGACAGACTCCGACACCTTC
clone size: NA; V gene: TRBV10-2; J gene: TRBJ2-3; D gene: TRBD2; CDR3 protein: CASSGTSGAKDIDTQYF; CDR3 DNA: TGCGCCAGCAGCGGGACTAGCGGGGCCAAAGATATAGATACGCAGTATTTT
clone size: NA; V gene: TRBV11-2; J gene: TRBJ2-7; D gene: NA; CDR3 protein: CASSLGGATYEQYF; CDR3 DNA: TGTGCCAGCAGCTTAGGCGGGGCAACCTACGAGCAGTACTTC
clone size: NA; V gene: TRBV11-2; J gene: TRBJ2-1; D gene: TRBD1; CDR3 protein: CASSLSVPSLSGQGNEQFF; CDR3 DNA: TGTGCCAGCAGCTTATCGGTCCCAAGTTTATCGGGACAGGGGAATGAGCAGTTCTTC
clone size: NA; V gene: TRBV6-6; J gene: TRBJ1-2; D gene: TRBD1; CDR3 protein: CASSTGTGGAYGYTF; CDR3 DNA: TGTGCCAGCAGTACCGGGACAGGGGGCGCCTATGGCTACACCTTC
clone size: NA; V gene: TRBV6-5; J gene: TRBJ1-2; D gene: TRBD1; CDR3 protein: CASSPGQGGYYGYTF; CDR3 DNA: TGTGCCAGCAGCCCCGGACAGGGAGGCTACTATGGCTACACCTTC
clone size: few; V gene: TRBV4-1; J gene: TRBJ2-7; D gene: TRBD2; CDR3 protein: CASSQTSGAYEQYF; CDR3 DNA: TGCGCCAGCAGCCAAACTAGCGGGGCCTACGAGCAGTACTTC
clone size: NA; V gene: TRBV24-1; J gene: TRBJ2-1; D gene: NA; CDR3 protein: CATKESANDEQFF; CDR3 DNA: TGTGCCACCAAGGAGAGCGCTAACGATGAGCAGTTCTTC
clone size: NA; V gene: TRBV27; J gene: TRBJ1-5; D gene: NA; CDR3 protein: CASSFRSPEGQPQHF; CDR3 DNA: TGTGCCAGCAGTTTCCGGAGCCCGGAGGGTCAGCCCCAGCATTTT
clone size: NA; V gene: TRBV5-1; J gene: TRBJ1-6; D gene: TRBD1; CDR3 protein: CASSQGQINSPLHF; CDR3 DNA: TGCGCCAGCAGCCAGGGACAGATTAATTCACCCCTCCACTTT
clone size: NA; V gene: TRBV30; J gene: TRBJ1-5; D gene: TRBD1; CDR3 protein: CAWSATGVYQPQHF; CDR3 DNA: TGTGCCTGGAGTGCGACAGGGGTATACCAGCCCCAGCATTTT
clone size: NA; V gene: TRBV2; J gene: TRBJ1-1; D gene: NA; CDR3 protein: CASSEGRGANTEAFF; CDR3 DNA: TGTGCCAGCAGTGAAGGACGAGGAGCGAACACTGAAGCTTTCTTT
clone size: NA; V gene: TRBV5-4; J gene: TRBJ2-1; D gene: NA; CDR3 protein: CASSLVQGRNEQFF; CDR3 DNA: TGTGCCAGCAGCTTGGTCCAGGGGCGGAATGAGCAGTTCTTC
clone size: NA; V gene: TRBV7-2; J gene: TRBJ2-6; D gene: NA; CDR3 protein: CASSLVAATSGANVLTF; CDR3 DNA: TGTGCCAGCAGCTTAGTTGCAGCTACCTCTGGGGCCAACGTCCTGACTTTC
clone size: NA; V gene: TRBV24-1; J gene: TRBJ2-1; D gene: NA; CDR3 protein: CATRPSGAYNEQFF; CDR3 DNA: TGTGCCACCAGGCCGTCGGGGGCCTACAATGAGCAGTTCTTC
clone size: once; V gene: TRBV27; J gene: TRBJ1-3; D gene: NA; CDR3 protein: CASSLAARQGPSGNTIYF; CDR3 DNA: TGTGCCAGCAGTTTAGCGGCGCGGCAGGGGCCCTCTGGAAACACCATATATTTT
clone size: NA; V gene: TRBV2; J gene: TRBJ1-3; D gene: TRBD1; CDR3 protein: CASSSQGASYSGNTIYF; CDR3 DNA: TGTGCCAGCAGCTCCCAGGGGGCGAGTTACTCTGGAAACACCATATATTTT
clone size: NA; V gene: TRBV13; J gene: TRBJ1-3; D gene: NA; CDR3 protein: CASSLGGQGGNTIYF; CDR3 DNA: TGTGCCAGCAGCTTAGGCGGGCAGGGAGGAAACACCATATATTTT
clone size: NA; V gene: TRBV30; J gene: TRBJ1-2; D gene: NA; CDR3 protein: CAWSPDHTMGYTF; CDR3 DNA: TGTGCCTGGAGCCCGGACCACACTATGGGCTACACCTTC
clone size: NA; V gene: TRBV19; J gene: TRBJ2-3; D gene: NA; CDR3 protein: CASGAGDTDTQYF; CDR3 DNA: TGTGCCAGTGGCGCAGGGGACACAGATACGCAGTATTTT
clone size: NA; V gene: TRBV5-4; J gene: TRBJ1-5; D gene: TRBD1; CDR3 protein: CASSEQGSNQPQHF; CDR3 DNA: TGTGCCAGCAGCGAACAGGGGAGCAATCAGCCCCAGCATTTT
clone size: NA; V gene: TRBV18; J gene: TRBJ1-5; D gene: NA; CDR3 protein: CASSPPGFNQPQHF; CDR3 DNA: TGTGCCAGCTCACCACCAGGGTTCAATCAGCCCCAGCATTTT
clone size: NA; V gene: TRBV19; J gene: TRBJ2-1; D gene: TRBD2; CDR3 protein: CASGAGGPPYDEQFF; CDR3 DNA: TGTGCCAGTGGGGCGGGGGGGCCCCCTTACGATGAGCAGTTCTTC
clone size: NA; V gene: TRBV28; J gene: TRBJ1-2; D gene: NA; CDR3 protein: CASSLNSGGYTF; CDR3 DNA: TGTGCCAGCAGTCTGAACAGTGGCGGCTACACCTTC
clone size: NA; V gene: TRBV29-1; J gene: TRBJ2-1; D gene: NA; CDR3 protein: CSVALQATYNEQFF; CDR3 DNA: TGCAGCGTTGCCTTACAGGCGACCTACAATGAGCAGTTCTTC